A single sample gave rise to the 27 T cell receptor beta chains below, sequenced in a study of Tregs in tolerant kidney transplant recipients. Using immunoSEQ multiplex PCR, the repertoire was profiled, and TCRdb retains in-frame clones only, with some absent. Its clone listing holds tens of thousands of clones. The sequencing here drew on CD8+ T cells from blood, taken before the transplant. These receptors came from a human donor who received a combined kidney and bone marrow transplant.

Turning to this clone: Read coverage stops 3 residues before the CDR3 terminus; the germline J gene supplies the remainder. The V and J genes are TRBV6-1 and TRBJ2-7, with D maybe TRBD1 (6 bases). This CDR3 is built from 16 residues. V was pared by 4 bases and J by 2 bases, with 18 bases between. Per germline, CDR1 MNHNS and CDR2 SASEGT. The CDR3 sequence is CASSGRQATGTYEQYF. Partial CDR3 DNA: TGTGCCAGCAGTGGGAGACAGGCGACTGGGACCTACGAG.

The part of the CDR3 DNA that was read is TGTGCCTGGAGACGACTAGCGGGACTCCAAGAGACC. Translated, it gives CAWRRLAGLQET. In full, the CDR3 is CAWRRLAGLQETQYF. The chain combines TRBV30 with TRBJ2-5; 11 nucleotides align to TRBD2. The read falls 3 residues short of the CDR3 end, and the missing part is taken from the germline J gene. The germline V gene encodes CDR1 GTSNPN and CDR2 SVGIG (reference sequence). This CDR3 comprises 15 residues. V lost 3 bases, J lost 1 base, and 4 bases stayed unmatched.

On this clone itself: The read gets to within 3 residues of the CDR3 end, and the germline J gene fills in the rest. This rearrangement joins TRBV2 to TRBJ1-3; D may be TRBD1 (5 bases). Per germline, CDR1 SNHLY and CDR2 FYNNEI. Trimming pared 3 bases from V and 1 base from J, leaving 7 bases between. The CDR3 length is 14 residues. Partial CDR3 DNA: TGTGCCAGCAGTGATAGGGGATCTGGAAACACC. As protein: CASSDRGSGNT. The CDR3 in full is CASSDRGSGNTIYF.

Remarks on this clone: The DNA ends 3 residues before the CDR3 does, and the rest of the CDR3 is filled in from the germline J gene. The chain is built from TRBV10-3 and TRBJ2-1; D is possibly TRBD1 (6 bases). The germline V gene has CDR1 ENHRY and CDR2 SYGVKD. The length of the CDR3 is 15 residues. The V gene lost 4 bases and the J gene lost 0 bases, with 10 bases spanning the gap. The CDR3 reads CAISGTESSYNEQFF. The CDR3 DNA, read in part, is TGTGCCATCAGTGGGACAGAGAGCTCCTACAATGAG.

CDR3 sequence: CASRRTGNTEAFF. CDR3 DNA, as far as it was read: TGCGCCAGCAGAAGAACAGGGAACACTGAA. The chain uses TRBV5-1 and TRBJ1-1; perhaps TRBD1 as D (5 bases). The missing CDR3 end, 3 residues past where the read stops, is filled in from the germline J gene. V was shortened by 5 bases and J by 1 base, with 9 bases between the two germline ends. CDR1 is SGHRS, CDR2 YFSETQ, per germline. The CDR3 has 13 amino acids.

Concerning this clone itself: The CDR3 goes on 3 residues after the read ends, and that part is filled in from the germline J gene. The chain recombines TRBV20-1 with TRBJ2-7, with 7 bases aligning to TRBD1. CDR1 is DFQATT, CDR2 SNEGSKA, per germline (reference sequence). The CDR3 covers 13 residues. V lost 5 bases and J lost 0; bases outside the gene matches: 4. CDR3 sequence: CSASTGSSYEQYF. The covered CDR3 bases are TGCAGTGCTTCGACAGGGTCCTCCTACGAG.

Regarding this clone: Coverage ceases 3 residues before the CDR3 finishes, and the germline J gene fills in the end. This rearrangement joins TRBV11-2 to TRBJ2-7; TRBD1 is a possible D gene (6 bases). This CDR3 has 14 amino acids. The V gene lost 6 bases and the J gene lost 3 bases, with 15 bases spanning the gap. Germline V gene data show CDR1 as SGHAT and CDR2 as FQNNGV. This CDR3 reads CASRGLPTGYEQYF. The covered CDR3 bases are TGTGCCAGCAGGGGATTACCGACAGGCTACGAG.

As to this clone: The read gets to within 3 residues of the CDR3 end, and the germline J gene fills in the rest. The chain is built from TRBV7-8 and TRBJ1-4; 8 bases are shared with TRBD1. Germline lookup yields CDR1 SGHVS and CDR2 FQNEAQ. The CDR3 runs 16 residues. The trim removed 4 bases at V and 7 bases at J, leaving 11 bases unmatched. The CDR3 reads CASSSPYRGSVEKLFF. The part of the CDR3 DNA that was read is TGTGCCAGCAGCTCACCTTACAGGGGGTCGGTTGAAAAA.

For this clone: The read ends 3 residues before the CDR3 terminus; that terminus is restored from the germline J gene. This chain joins TRBV6-2 or TRBV6-3 and TRBJ2-7; D remains unclear. Per the germline V gene, CDR1 is MNHEY and CDR2 is SVGEGT. V lost 5 bases and J 6 bases, leaving 11 bases between the germline ends. The CDR3 sequence is 12 residues long. The sequenced CDR3 bases are TGTGCCAGCAGTGGCGGCGTTCCCGAG. Encoded protein: CASSGGVPE. The complete CDR3 sequence is CASSGGVPEQYF.

On this clone: The read terminates 3 residues ahead of where the CDR3 ends, so the germline J gene completes it. The V call is TRBV19, the J call TRBJ2-2; D might be TRBD2 (7 bases). The germline V and J ends were trimmed by 0 bases and 2 bases, with 10 bases remaining between them. The CDR3 has 16 amino acids. Per the germline V gene, CDR1 is LNHDA and CDR2 is SQIVND (reference sequence). CDR3 sequence: CASSIDGGRNTGELFF. The CDR3 bases that were read are TGTGCCAGTAGTATAGACGGGGGGCGCAACACCGGGGAG.

As to this clone: The read stops 3 residues short of the end of the CDR3; the missing end is completed from the germline J gene. The chain has TRBV5-1 and TRBJ2-1; TRBD1 matches at 11 bases. This CDR3 contains 16 residues. The trim removed 5 bases at V and 7 bases at J, leaving 11 bases unmatched. From germline, CDR1 is SGHRS and CDR2 YFSETQ. CDR3 DNA, as far as it was read: TGCGCCAGCAGTTCGTTCGGGACAGGGGGTAAGAATGAG. This sequence encodes CASSSFGTGGKNE. The whole CDR3 sequence is CASSSFGTGGKNEQFF.

Of note for this clone: The CDR3 end falls 3 residues outside the read, so it is completed with the germline J gene. V gene TRBV20-1 combines with J gene TRBJ1-1; D is perhaps TRBD1 (6 bases). This CDR3 contains 13 residues. CDR1 DFQATT and CDR2 SNEGSKA come from the germline V gene (reference sequence). V lost 4 bases to trimming and J lost 2 bases, with 11 bases between them. The chain's CDR3 is CSATLTGNTEAFF. Incomplete CDR3 DNA: TGCAGTGCTACCCTGACAGGCAACACTGAA.

With respect to this clone: The CDR3 end is not reached by the read, which stops 3 residues before it; the germline J gene fills it in. The chain couples TRBV2 to TRBJ2-1, with D tentatively TRBD2 (5 bases). The CDR3 is 13 residues long. Between the trimmed V and J ends, which lost 3 bases and 3 bases, there was a span of 6 bases. Per germline, CDR1 SNHLY and CDR2 FYNNEI. Partial CDR3 DNA: TGTGCCAGCAGTGAGACTAACTACAATGAG. Its protein is CASSETNYNE. The CDR3 in full is CASSETNYNEQFF.

A note on this clone: The read finishes 3 residues shy of the CDR3 end, and the germline J gene is used to complete it. The rearrangement uses TRBV19 and TRBJ2-7; 15 nucleotides agree with TRBD2. Germline trimming cut 5 bases from V and 6 bases from J; bases unmatched to any gene: 2. The CDR3 spans 14 residues. CDR1 and CDR2 (germline): LNHDA, SQIVND (reference sequence). The sequenced CDR3 bases are TGTGCCAGTAGTCCGGGACTAGCGGGAGGCGAG. This sequence encodes CASSPGLAGGE. The full CDR3 is CASSPGLAGGEQYF.

As to this clone: The CDR3 end is not reached by the read, which stops 3 residues before it; the germline J gene fills it in. The V gene is TRBV7-2, the J gene TRBJ2-7; 11 bases map to TRBD1. Looked up from germline, CDR1 is SGHTA and CDR2 is FQGNSA. The CDR3 length is 16 residues. Trimming at V came to 0 bases and at J to 2 bases, leaving 3 bases not matched to a gene. The CDR3 bases that were read are TGTGCCAGCAGCTTAGCGGGGACAGGGGGGACCTACGAG. It specifies CASSLAGTGGTYE. The whole CDR3 reads CASSLAGTGGTYEQYF. Using reference TRBV7-2 and TRBJ2-7 for the parts outside the CDR3, the full variable domain is GAGVSQSPSNKVTEKGKDVELRCDPISGHTALYWYRQSLGQGLEFLIYFQGNSAPDKSGLPSDRFSAERTGGSVSTLTIQRTQQEDSAVYLCASSLAGTGGTYEQYFGPGTRLTVT.

Details on this clone: The read ends 3 residues before the CDR3 terminus; that terminus is restored from the germline J gene. The rearrangement links TRBV6-2 or TRBV6-3 to TRBJ2-2, with D uncertain. This CDR3 comprises 16 residues. With 6 bases removed from V and 4 bases from J, the gap between germline ends came to 18 bases. Germline lookup yields CDR1 MNHEY and CDR2 SVGEGT. The CDR3 reads CASREWADAITGELFF. The CDR3 DNA, read in part, is TGTGCCAGCAGAGAGTGGGCCGACGCTATCACCGGGGAG.

Note on this clone: Read coverage stops 3 residues before the CDR3 terminus; the germline J gene supplies the remainder. This chain joins TRBV29-1 and TRBJ2-5, with 9 bases lining up with TRBD2. The CDR3 consists of 15 residues. Germline values: CDR1 SQVTM, CDR2 ANQGSEA. Trimming removed 6 bases from V and 3 bases from J; junction bases left unmatched: 11. The CDR3 is CSVHPIAGAKETQYF. CDR3 DNA, as far as it was read: TGCAGCGTCCATCCCATAGCGGGAGCGAAAGAGACC. The whole variable domain, remainder taken from reference TRBV29-1 and TRBJ2-5, is SAVISQKPSRDICQRGTSLTIQCQVDSQVTMMFWYRQQPGQSLTLIATANQGSEATYESGFVIDKFPISRPNLTFSTLTVSNMSPEDSSIYLCSVHPIAGAKETQYFGPGTRLLVL.

As for this clone: Mismatch with germline at one junction end may stem from a read error. The read stops 3 residues short of the end of the CDR3; the missing end is completed from the germline J gene. Other DNA sequences in this specimen translate into the identical CDR3. The chain links TRBV19 to TRBJ1-5, with D uncertain. In germline, CDR1 is LNHDA, CDR2 SQIVND (reference sequence). The CDR3 is 11 amino acids. CDR3 bases read: TGTGCCAGCAGTAAAACTCTGCCC. This gives the protein CASSKTLP. The entire CDR3 protein reads CASSKTLPQHF.

Turning to this clone: Read coverage stops 3 residues before the CDR3 terminus; the germline J gene supplies the remainder. The chain has TRBV2 and TRBJ2-1, with TRBD2 matching over 15 bases. The germline V gene encodes CDR1 SNHLY and CDR2 FYNNEI. The CDR3 spans 14 residues. V lost 10 bases and J lost 7; bases outside the gene matches: 5. Partial CDR3 DNA: TGTGCCACCCATGGGACTAGCGGGAGGAATGAG. Protein product: CATHGTSGRNE. The entire CDR3 sequence reads CATHGTSGRNEQFF.

For this clone: The read halts 3 residues ahead of the CDR3 end, with the missing end drawn from the germline J gene. V gene TRBV11-2 combines with J gene TRBJ1-2; the match to TRBD1 covers 8 bases. Trimming cost V 5 bases and J 2 bases; bases outside gene matches: 7. The CDR3 runs 15 residues. CDR1 SGHAT and CDR2 FQNNGV come from the germline V gene. The covered CDR3 bases are TGTGCCAGCAGCCGTGCAGGGGGCGCGAACTATGGC. Its protein is CASSRAGGANYG. The whole CDR3 sequence reads CASSRAGGANYGYTF.

About this clone: The read ends 3 residues early relative to the CDR3; the germline J gene fills the gap. The chain joins TRBV7-2 to TRBJ1-2; possible D gene TRBD1, 6 bases. CDR3 length equals 14 residues. Germline V gives CDR1 SGHTA, CDR2 FQGNSA. V lost 5 bases and J lost 4, with 14 bases in between. CDR3 DNA, as far as it was read: TGTGCCAGCAGCCCAGCGGGGGGCAGCTATGGC. Its protein product is CASSPAGGSYG. The complete CDR3 protein is CASSPAGGSYGYTF.

With regard to this clone: The CDR3 end lies 3 residues beyond the end of the read and is filled in from the germline J gene. The chain couples TRBV19 to TRBJ1-2, with 7 bases aligning to TRBD1. This CDR3 region has 13 residues. The V gene's germline CDR1 is LNHDA and CDR2 SQIVND (reference sequence). CDR3 loop: CASSPGTALGYTF. Partial CDR3 DNA: TGTGCCAGTAGCCCCGGGACAGCCTTAGGC.

Worth noting for this clone: The read ends 3 residues early relative to the CDR3; the germline J gene fills the gap. The chain recombines TRBV29-1 with TRBJ2-2, with D tentatively TRBD1 (6 bases). CDR3 length: 15 amino acids. CDR1 is SQVTM and CDR2 is ANQGSEA in the germline V gene. Deletions cut 7 bases from V and 1 base from J, with 16 bases between. The CDR3 loop reads CSAKPVTGNTGELFF. CDR3 DNA, as far as it was read: TGCAGCGCCAAGCCTGTGACAGGGAACACCGGGGAG.

Notes on this clone: The read gets to within 3 residues of the CDR3 end, and the germline J gene fills in the rest. V and J are TRBV5-1 and TRBJ2-4, with 9 bases matching TRBD2. Trimming at V came to 0 bases and at J to 3 bases, leaving 13 bases not matched to a gene. In germline, CDR1 is SGHRS, CDR2 YFSETQ. This CDR3 has 19 amino acids. This CDR3 reads CASSLAYYLAGSGKNIQYF. The CDR3 DNA, read in part, is TGCGCCAGCAGCTTGGCCTACTACCTAGCGGGGTCGGGCAAAAACATT.

Remarks on this clone: The read falls 3 residues short of the CDR3 end, and the missing part is taken from the germline J gene. V gene TRBV19 combines with J gene TRBJ1-5; D ambiguous. Between the trimmed V and J ends, which lost 4 bases and 7 bases, there was a span of 14 bases. Germline CDR1 LNHDA, CDR2 SQIVND (reference sequence). The CDR3 is 14 amino acids. The part of the CDR3 DNA that was read is TGTGCCAGTAGTACAAGGTCAGTTATCCAGCCC. Amino acid sequence: CASSTRSVIQP. The CDR3 in its entirety is CASSTRSVIQPQHF.

Note on this clone: Sequencing ends 3 residues short of the CDR3 end; the germline J gene provides the rest. The chain links TRBV2 to TRBJ2-3, with D unclear. The CDR3 totals 13 residues. V was trimmed by 5 bases and J by 5 bases, leaving 11 bases between them. Germline CDR1 and CDR2: SNHLY and FYNNEI. The CDR3 protein is CASSKSIKDTQYF. Incomplete CDR3 DNA: TGTGCCAGCAGTAAATCCATCAAAGATACG.

As concerns this clone: The CDR3 goes on 3 residues after the read ends, and that part is filled in from the germline J gene. The chain couples TRBV19 to TRBJ1-1, with TRBD1 as a possible D gene (5 bases). Per the germline V gene, CDR1 is LNHDA and CDR2 is SQIVND (reference sequence). The CDR3 totals 13 residues. The V end lost 1 base, the J end lost 7 bases, and 10 bases lay between the germline ends. The CDR3 is CASSIGGAREAFF. The CDR3 bases that were read are TGTGCCAGTAGTATAGGTGGGGCCCGTGAA.